Below, one T cell receptor (beta chain) is given with its context. Its antigen is not known. Beta-chain TCR CDR3 regions were amplified from RNA transcripts. Second-round multiplex PCR came after a first-round RT-PCR that employed HTBI primers. TCRdb redid the calling of the multiplex PCR reads with MiXCR, one entry per CDR3 protein. Of some 240,000 distinct CDR3 sequences listed, 45% to 55% are singletons. The data belong to a study of Graves' ophthalmopathy and Graves' hyperthyroidism. Study-level findings and limits: This model predicted ophthalmopathy progression (sensitivity 70.59%, specificity 72% to 85%).

The ends were cut back, 3 bases at V and 6 bases at J, with 8 bases in the middle. Per the germline V gene, CDR1 is SNHLY and CDR2 is FYNNEI. The CDR3 sequence is 12 residues long. The chain recombines TRBV2 with TRBJ1-2, with D possibly TRBD1 on 5 matching bases. The clonotype was recovered from an adult man with Graves' ophthalmopathy. The sample was peripheral blood. The CDR3 nucleotides read TGTGCCAGCAGTGATGGGACCCATGGCTACACCTTC. Protein sequence: CASSDGTHGYTF.